These 19 T cell receptor beta chains came from one sample sequenced in a study of blood T cell repertoires in COVID-19. Here immunoSEQ multiplex PCR was the method, and the copy in TCRdb shows in-frame clones only, minus some. The data hold tens of thousands of clones, with nearly 90% observed a single time. The specimen was peripheral blood. The origin of the receptors is a man between 45 and 60 years old with active COVID-19.

This chain joins TRBV30 and TRBJ2-1; D uncertain. CDR3 length equals 11 residues. Trimming cost V 0 bases and J 8 bases, with 5 bases left between them. The V gene's germline CDR1 is GTSNPN and CDR2 SVGIG (reference sequence). The CDR3 DNA is TGTGCCTGGAGTGTACAGTATGAGCAGTTCTTC. Encoded protein: CAWSVQYEQFF.

This clone was detected a few times. This rearrangement joins TRBV19 to TRBJ1-6; 7 nucleotides match TRBD1. Unmatched junction bases numbered 9, after V lost 9 bases and J lost 10 bases. The germline CDR1 and CDR2 sequences are LNHDA and SQIVND (reference sequence). The CDR3 runs to 13 residues. The CDR3 nucleotides are TGTGCCAGGGTCCGGACAGGAGGCTCACCCCTCCACTTT. Translating gives CARVRTGGSPLHF.

This clone was detected a few times. This chain links TRBV6-1 with TRBJ1-2; the match to TRBD1 covers 9 bases. CDR3 length: 16 residues. V trimming: 2 bases; J trimming: 2 bases; junction bases outside the gene matches: 6. Germline CDR1 is MNHNS and CDR2 is SASEGT. The CDR3 DNA is TGTGCCAGCAGTGAAAGTTACAGGGGGCGGAACTATGGCTACACCTTC. This gives the protein CASSESYRGRNYGYTF.

V is TRBV4-3 and J is TRBJ2-6, with 10 positions matching TRBD1. The CDR3 is made up of 18 amino acids. CDR1 LGHNA and CDR2 YSLEER come from the germline V gene. J was trimmed by 5 bases and V by 0 bases; bases with no gene match: 7. CDR3 amino acids: CASSQERTGGLWANVLTF. In nucleotides, the CDR3 is TGCGCCAGCAGCCAAGAGAGGACAGGGGGGCTCTGGGCCAACGTCCTGACTTTC.

The chain is built from TRBV6-5 and TRBJ1-6; tentative D call: TRBD1 (6 bases). V lost 2 bases to trimming and J lost 8 bases, with 13 bases between them. Germline-derived CDR1 and CDR2 are MNHEY and SVGAGI. CDR3 size: 15 residues. The CDR3 loop reads CASSYSRTDYSPLHF. The CDR3 region has the DNA TGTGCCAGCAGTTACAGCCGGACAGACTATTCACCCCTCCACTTT.

The chain carries TRBV27 and TRBJ1-2, with 9 bases aligning to TRBD1. The CDR3 has 15 amino acids. The J segment lost 2 bases and the V segment lost 5 bases, leaving 6 bases of the junction unmatched. The germline V gene has CDR1 MNHEY and CDR2 SMNVEV (reference sequence). The CDR3 loop reads CASSSPGTGNYGYTF. In nucleotides, the CDR3 is TGTGCCAGCAGTAGCCCCGGGACAGGGAACTATGGCTACACCTTC.

In this sample, this clone turned up once. The chain carries TRBV6-6 and TRBJ1-2; D call uncertain. The CDR3 runs to 16 residues. Per germline, CDR1 MNHNY and CDR2 SVGAGI (reference sequence). Deletions cut 7 bases from V and 2 bases from J, with 20 bases between. The CDR3 sequence is CASTRLALQNNYGYTF. CDR3 nucleotides: TGTGCCAGCACCCGTCTGGCTCTCCAGAACAACTATGGCTACACCTTC.

V gene TRBV20-1 combines with J gene TRBJ1-1, with D possibly being TRBD1 (5 bases). This CDR3 contains 14 residues. Germline V lookup: CDR1 DFQATT, CDR2 SNEGSKA (reference sequence). V was clipped by 3 bases and J by 1 base, with 12 bases between them. In DNA, the CDR3 is TGCAGTGCTAGTAGCGGGGCCAAGAACACTGAAGCTTTCTTT. Its translation is CSASSGAKNTEAFF.

The rearrangement uses TRBV10-2 and TRBJ2-7; D may be TRBD1 (6 bases). Trimming pared 6 bases from V and 3 bases from J, leaving 12 bases between. Germline V gives CDR1 WSHSY, CDR2 SAAADI. The CDR3 loop spans 13 amino acids. This chain's CDR3 is CASRATGVYEQYF. The CDR3 bases are TGCGCCAGCAGAGCGACAGGCGTCTACGAGCAGTACTTC.

The chain has TRBV6-5 and TRBJ2-7; 7 bases fit TRBD1. The V segment lost 7 bases and the J segment 0 bases; nucleotides outside the gene matches: 9. The CDR3 loop spans 15 amino acids. Germline CDR1 MNHEY, CDR2 SVGAGI. The CDR3 nucleotides read TGTGCCAGCACCATCGGGACAGCGCTCTCCTACGAGCAGTACTTC. This encodes CASTIGTALSYEQYF.

As DNA, the CDR3 is TGTGCCAGCTCAGGGGAGACGCGCGGCTACACCTTC. Amino acids: CASSGETRGYTF. The chain carries TRBV18 and TRBJ1-2, with D unclear. Trimming pared 5 bases from V and 8 bases from J, leaving 12 bases between. Germline CDR1 KGHSH, CDR2 LQKENI. The CDR3 is 12 residues long.

The rearrangement joins TRBV3-1 (or the pseudogene TRBV3-2) to TRBJ2-1, with 11 bases lining up with TRBD1. V shed 5 bases, J shed 13 bases, and the junction held 1 base outside the gene matches. Germline-derived CDR1 and CDR2 are LGHDT and YNNKEL (reference sequence). There are 11 residues in the CDR3. CDR3 bases: TGTGCCAGCAGCTGGACAGGGGGCCAGTTCTTC. Protein: CASSWTGGQFF.

This clone has only a few counts. This chain connects TRBV9 to TRBJ1-1; possible D gene TRBD1, 5 bases. CDR1 is SGDLS and CDR2 is YYNGEE in the germline V gene. Trimming stripped 2 bases from V and 3 bases from J, with 11 bases between. The CDR3 loop spans 14 amino acids. This CDR3 is CASSVTGVHTEAFF. CDR3 coding DNA: TGTGCCAGCAGCGTTACAGGAGTACACACTGAAGCTTTCTTT.

J is TRBJ1-1 and V is TRBV13; D gene uncertain. Deletions cut 1 base from V and 2 bases from J, with 11 bases between. CDR3 length: 15 amino acids. Germline lookup yields CDR1 PRHDT and CDR2 FYEKMQ (reference sequence). CDR3 coding DNA: TGTGCCAGCAGCTTAGAACGAGGGTCTAACACTGAAGCTTTCTTT. Translation: CASSLERGSNTEAFF.

This clone was recorded once. The chain links TRBV19 to TRBJ2-3; 7 bases line up with TRBD2. This CDR3 has 14 amino acids. Germline V lookup: CDR1 LNHDA, CDR2 SQIVND (reference sequence). The V gene end was trimmed by 6 bases and the J gene end by 6 bases; junction bases not matched to a gene: 9. The CDR3 loop is CASRSGLGGDTQYF. CDR3 nucleotide sequence: TGTGCCAGTAGGAGCGGACTAGGCGGGGATACGCAGTATTTT. The complete variable domain, with remaining parts taken from reference TRBV19 and TRBJ2-3, reads DGGITQSPKYLFRKEGQNVTLSCEQNLNHDAMYWYRQDPGQGLRLIYYSQIVNDFQKGDIAEGYSVSREKKESFPLTVTSAQKNPTAFYLCASRSGLGGDTQYFGPGTRLTVL.

The V gene is TRBV10-3, the J gene TRBJ2-5; 7 bases are shared with TRBD2. V lost 8 bases to trimming and J lost 2 bases; unmatched junction nucleotides: 8. This CDR3 is 14 amino acids long. CDR1 and CDR2 from the germline V gene are ENHRY and SYGVKD. This CDR3 is CAISPVGGQETQYF. The CDR3 nucleotides read TGTGCCATCTCTCCCGTGGGAGGGCAAGAGACCCAGTACTTC.

The DNA for the CDR3 is TGCGCCAGCAGTGCCTGGAATAGCGGGACCGGTGGGAATGAGCAGTTCTTC. It is translated as CASSAWNSGTGGNEQFF. V usage is TRBV10-1 and J usage is TRBJ2-1; TRBD2 matches at 8 bases. J lost 7 bases, V lost 4 bases, and 15 bases had no gene match. CDR1 and CDR2 from the germline V gene are WNHNN and SYGVQD (reference sequence). The CDR3 spans 17 residues.

The CDR3 region has the DNA TGTGCCAGCAGCTTGGAGGGAACAGCCGGGGAGCTGTTTTTT. Translating it yields CASSLEGTAGELFF. The chain is built from TRBV7-9 and TRBJ2-2, with a tentative D call TRBD2 (6 bases). V was cut by 3 bases and J by 6 bases, with 11 bases left in between. The CDR3 consists of 14 residues. Germline V gene lookup returns CDR1 SEHNR and CDR2 FQNEAQ (reference sequence).

V gene TRBV11-3 combines with J gene TRBJ2-7; D is possibly TRBD2 (5 bases). The CDR3 length is 14 residues. Germline V gene sequence: CDR1 SGHNT, CDR2 YENEEA. V shed 7 bases and J shed 2 bases, with 15 bases lying between them. CDR3 DNA: TGTGCCAGCACCCAGGACGGGATAACCTACGAGCAGTACTTC. Translation gives CASTQDGITYEQYF.